This T cell receptor beta chain emerged from a study of T-cell reconstitution after alpha-beta-depleted transplantation in children. J was trimmed by 5 bases and V by 2 bases; bases with no gene match: 11. Germline V gene data show CDR1 as DFQATT and CDR2 as SNEGSKA (reference sequence). This CDR3 is built from 16 residues. Unique molecular identifiers were incorporated during preparation of the TCRbeta library. A single record per CDR3 protein comes from TCRdb applying MiXCR to the PCR reads. The sample holds 700,000 to 950,000 distinct CDR3 sequences; around 17% are singletons and the top ten take around 5%.

Sequenced material: PBMCs, mostly from graft donor cells, taken 360 days after TCRalphabeta/CD19-depleted stem cell transplant. The genes are TRBV20-1 and TRBJ2-1, with 8 bases lining up with TRBD2. This clonotype was obtained from a male patient between 10 and 17 years old who had a stem cell transplant for acute lymphoblastic leukemia, so the T cells may come from the graft donor. The CDR3 reads CSARKHGRAVHNEQFF. CDR3 nucleotide sequence: TGCAGTGCTAGAAAGCACGGGAGGGCCGTCCACAATGAGCAGTTCTTC.